The 17 T cell receptor beta chains below were found in one sample sequenced in a study of T cell responses to AZD1222 COVID-19 vaccine (dated by TCRdb to about 2021). According to the study, the label for this sample's time point signals: baseline before first vaccination. Receptors were amplified or captured by the immunoSEQ multiplex PCR assay. TCRdb retrieved this table from immuneACCESS and kept in-frame rearrangements only. Not all clones are present; in checked studies, unresolved V genes account for under half, and no reason is known for the remainder. This sample comprises 150,000 to 160,000 clones, 90% of them detected only once. 18% of the sample is in the top ten clones. The input for sequencing was peripheral blood, taken on day 0 of AZD1222 vaccination. The source of these receptors is an adult in good health.

The rearrangement uses TRBV30 and TRBJ1-5; D may be TRBD1 (6 bases). V lost 3 bases, J lost 0 bases, and 21 bases lay in between. The germline V gene encodes CDR1 GTSNPN and CDR2 SVGIG (reference sequence). The CDR3 loop spans 18 amino acids. CDR3 sequence reads: CAWRVAGHPLYSNQPQHF. The CDR3 region has the DNA TGTGCCTGGAGAGTGGCGGGACACCCATTGTATAGCAATCAGCCCCAGCATTTT. Variable domain in full (rest from reference TRBV30 and TRBJ1-5): SQTIHQWPATLVQPVGSPLSLECTVEGTSNPNLYWYRQAAGRGLQLLFYSVGIGQISSEVPQNLSASRPQDRQFILSSKKLLLSDSGFYLCAWRVAGHPLYSNQPQHFGDGTRLSIL.

The chain combines TRBV6-1 with TRBJ2-5; the match to TRBD2 covers 8 bases. V lost 10 bases to trimming and J lost 7 bases; unmatched junction nucleotides: 11. The CDR3 has 13 residues. CDR1 and CDR2 (germline): MNHNS, SASEGT. The CDR3 bases are TGTGCCACCGCCACTAGCGGTATCGGGACCCAGTACTTC. Translating it yields CATATSGIGTQYF.

The rearrangement uses TRBV19 and TRBJ1-1, with D uncertain. Trimming left V 0 bases short and J 1 base short, with 12 bases between. This CDR3 region has 16 residues. Germline-derived CDR1 and CDR2 are LNHDA and SQIVND (reference sequence). The CDR3 spells CASSIEGGQRNTEAFF. As DNA, the CDR3 is TGTGCCAGTAGTATAGAGGGCGGGCAGCGGAACACTGAAGCTTTCTTT.

The chain carries TRBV9 and TRBJ1-3; D uncertain. The CDR3 extends over 12 amino acids. Trimming pared 3 bases from V and 7 bases from J, leaving 8 bases between. From germline, CDR1 is SGDLS and CDR2 YYNGEE. The CDR3 loop reads CASSASGNTIYF. For the CDR3, the DNA is TGTGCCAGCAGCGCCTCGGGGAACACCATATATTTT.

This clone turned up a few times. The chain combines TRBV7-2 with TRBJ2-1; tentative D call: TRBD1 (6 bases). The CDR3 runs to 15 residues. Germline V lookup: CDR1 SGHTA, CDR2 FQGNSA. V dropped 3 bases and J dropped 7 bases, with 16 bases sitting between them. The CDR3 here is CASSFSQGRGNEQFF. The CDR3 coding sequence is TGTGCCAGCAGCTTCTCACAGGGTAGGGGGAATGAGCAGTTCTTC.

V is TRBV5-4 and J is TRBJ2-7; the match to TRBD2 covers 7 bases. V shed 2 bases and J 4 bases; nucleotides not matched to a gene: 12. Germline loops: CDR1 SGHNT, CDR2 YYREEE (reference sequence). CDR3 length equals 16 residues. The CDR3 DNA is TGTGCCAGCAGCTTACGGAGAGGAGGGACTAAATACGAGCAGTACTTC. Amino acids: CASSLRRGGTKYEQYF.

This clone came up once. This rearrangement joins TRBV19 to TRBJ1-5, with TRBD1 matching over 11 bases. J lost 5 bases, V lost 4 bases, and 16 bases had no gene match. The CDR3 sequence is 19 residues long. The germline gives CDR1 LNHDA, CDR2 SQIVND (reference sequence). Here the CDR3 DNA reads TGTGCCAGTAGTAGGAGGTTAGGACAGGGGGCGCAGGGGTATCAGCCCCAGCATTTT. Amino acid sequence: CASSRRLGQGAQGYQPQHF.

The chain couples TRBV2 to TRBJ1-1; the D gene is possibly TRBD1 (5 bases). The germline CDR1 and CDR2 sequences are SNHLY and FYNNEI. CDR3 size: 14 residues. V lost 6 bases, J lost 4 bases, and 15 bases lay in between. The CDR3 loop reads CASRTTGGTTEAFF. DNA for the CDR3: TGTGCCAGCAGGACCACCGGGGGAACCACTGAAGCTTTCTTT.

The CDR3 spells CAISSSRDRAGTGYTF. CDR3 DNA: TGTGCCATCAGTTCCTCCCGGGACAGGGCCGGGACTGGCTACACCTTC. The J gene is TRBJ1-2, the V gene TRBV10-3; TRBD1 matches at 9 bases. Germline V gene lookup returns CDR1 ENHRY and CDR2 SYGVKD. The CDR3 contains 16 residues. The V gene end was trimmed by 5 bases and the J gene end by 7 bases; junction bases not matched to a gene: 14.

The J gene is TRBJ1-4, the V gene TRBV21-1; TRBD1, as called in the table, went unchecked against the DNA. TRBV21-1 is marked as a pseudogene. The CDR3 is 15 residues long. The CDR3 DNA reads as TGTGCCAGCAGCAAATTTCAGGGGTTAAACGAAAAACTGTTTTTT. This sequence encodes CASSKFQGLNEKLFF.

This chain links TRBV5-1 with TRBJ2-3; tentatively, D is TRBD2 (6 bases). Germline V gene sequence: CDR1 SGHRS, CDR2 YFSETQ. V shed 1 base and J shed 0 bases, with 9 bases lying between them. The CDR3 contains 15 residues. CDR3 DNA sequence: TGCGCCAGCAGCTTGCTTGGGACTAGCACAGATACGCAGTATTTT. This codes for CASSLLGTSTDTQYF.

This chain uses TRBV7-9 with TRBJ2-1; 14 bases match TRBD2. Trimming removed 5 bases from V and 7 bases from J; junction bases left unmatched: 10. Germline values: CDR1 SEHNR, CDR2 FQNEAQ (reference sequence). The CDR3 spans 17 residues. CDR3 sequence reads: CASSLPFRLAGGNEQFF. The CDR3 DNA is TGTGCCAGCAGCCTACCCTTCAGACTAGCGGGGGGGAATGAGCAGTTCTTC.

Here the CDR3 reads CSVETGPNYGYTF. The CDR3 DNA reads as TGCAGCGTGGAGACAGGGCCGAACTATGGCTACACCTTC. The genes are TRBV29-1 and TRBJ1-2; 7 positions agree with TRBD1. With V trimmed by 6 bases and J by 2 bases, 6 bases remained unmatched. CDR3 length equals 13 residues. CDR1 is SQVTM, CDR2 ANQGSEA, per germline. The whole variable domain, filled in from reference TRBV29-1 and TRBJ1-2, reads SAVISQKPSRDICQRGTSLTIQCQVDSQVTMMFWYRQQPGQSLTLIATANQGSEATYESGFVIDKFPISRPNLTFSTLTVSNMSPEDSSIYLCSVETGPNYGYTFGSGTRLTVV.

The V call is TRBV5-1, the J call TRBJ1-4, with 8 bases lining up with TRBD1. The CDR3 has 15 residues. Per germline, CDR1 SGHRS and CDR2 YFSETQ. With V trimmed by 4 bases and J by 7 bases, 9 bases remained unmatched. CDR3 amino acids: CASSDGQGWVEKLFF. As DNA, the CDR3 is TGCGCCAGCAGCGACGGACAGGGATGGGTTGAAAAACTGTTTTTT.

The chain links TRBV9 to TRBJ1-6; possible D gene TRBD1, 6 bases. Per germline, CDR1 SGDLS and CDR2 YYNGEE. V was shortened by 3 bases and J by 9 bases, with 10 bases between the two germline ends. There are 13 residues in the CDR3. CDR3 bases: TGTGCCAGCAGCGCAACAGGGTTTTCACCCCTCCACTTT. Its protein is CASSATGFSPLHF.

Details on this clone: This sample also contains other DNA sequences that code for the same CDR3. The gene calls are TRBV18 and TRBJ1-1; no definite D call. The CDR3 runs 12 residues. Germline loops: CDR1 KGHSH, CDR2 LQKENI. Trimming stripped 3 bases from V and 1 base from J, with 3 bases between. Written as DNA, the CDR3 is TGTGCCAGCTCACCCGGGAACACTGAAGCTTTCTTT. Translated: CASSPGNTEAFF.

This rearrangement joins TRBV5-1 to TRBJ2-1, with 8 bases identical to TRBD1. V gave up 2 bases and J gave up 2 bases; unmatched junction bases: 6. The CDR3 covers 16 residues. The V gene's germline CDR1 is SGHRS and CDR2 YFSETQ. CDR3 bases: TGCGCCAGCAGCTTATCCGGGACAGGAACCTACAATGAGCAGTTCTTC. This gives the protein CASSLSGTGTYNEQFF.